This T cell receptor beta chain originates from a study of cytomegalovirus exposure and HLA in healthy donors. Study-wide findings and caveats: Most TCR sequences were rare, but some public TCRs occurred in many donors.

Worth noting for this clone: Its specificity is not known.

In germline, CDR1 is SGHNT, CDR2 YYREEE (reference sequence). CDR3 length: 13 amino acids. Deletions cut 0 bases from V and 2 bases from J, with 6 bases between. The PCR was carried out with 60 Vbeta primers and 13 Jbeta primers. Profiled with immunoSEQ multiplex PCR; TCRdb holds only in-frame clones, not every one. The sample shows approximately 220,000 clones, approximately 79% of them seen only once. The gene calls are TRBV5-4 and TRBJ2-7; D possibly corresponds to TRBD1 (5 bases). The receptor was isolated from a girl aged 2 to 10 in good health and CMV-seronegative. The sequenced material came from PBMCs. CDR3 in amino acids: CASSLEGPYEQYF. CDR3 sequence (DNA): TGTGCCAGCAGCTTGGAGGGGCCCTACGAGCAGTACTTC.